Listed below are T cell receptor beta chains from one sample, sequenced in a study of a mutant IDH1 vaccine in newly diagnosed glioma. Measured with immunoSEQ multiplex PCR; TCRdb has only the in-frame clones, and not every one. Of 41,000 or so clones listed, around 91% are singletons. No cognate antigen is known for these TCRs. The sequenced sample was PBMCs, obtained from a glioma patient whose treatment included an IDH1 peptide vaccine. These receptors were collected from a man aged 35 to 55 with glioma. The CDR3 runs from the conserved cysteine through the conserved F or W. Some rows have no size entry. The others give once, few or many, or a class for an expanded clone.

v_gene: TRBV5-6
abundance: NA
j_gene: TRBJ2-1
CDR3aa: CASSLVRGLAEYNEQFF

v_gene: TRBV18
abundance: NA
j_gene: TRBJ1-1
CDR3aa: CASSHDRGWGDTEAFF

v_gene: TRBV10-1
abundance: NA
j_gene: TRBJ1-1
CDR3aa: CASSAPGPRGRTEAFF

v_gene: TRBV30
abundance: NA
j_gene: TRBJ1-1
CDR3aa: CAWSVGGMNTEAFF

v_gene: TRBV7-9
abundance: NA
j_gene: TRBJ1-6
CDR3aa: CASSSGTNNSPLHF

v_gene: TRBV11-2
abundance: NA
j_gene: TRBJ2-5
CDR3aa: CASSFGSDGETQYF

v_gene: TRBV4-1
abundance: NA
j_gene: TRBJ2-2
CDR3aa: CASSQGTSGRGYTGELFF

v_gene: TRBV2
abundance: NA
j_gene: TRBJ2-3
CDR3aa: CASTQLLSTDTQYF

v_gene: TRBV6-5
abundance: NA
j_gene: TRBJ1-2
CDR3aa: CASTGGYGYTF

v_gene: TRBV7-9
abundance: NA
j_gene: TRBJ2-2
CDR3aa: CASSPGTGNTGELFF

v_gene: TRBV21-1
abundance: NA
j_gene: TRBJ1-1
CDR3aa: CASSLRLGRGNTEAFF

v_gene: TRBV7-8
abundance: NA
j_gene: TRBJ2-5
CDR3aa: CASSFGGTGYQETQYF

v_gene: TRBV11-2
abundance: NA
j_gene: TRBJ1-3
CDR3aa: CASSLRGNTGFPGNTIYF

v_gene: TRBV14
abundance: NA
j_gene: TRBJ2-3
CDR3aa: CASSQDRSGGAYTQYF

v_gene: TRBV6-1
abundance: NA
j_gene: TRBJ1-1
CDR3aa: CASSPSGLAGAFF

v_gene: TRBV18
abundance: NA
j_gene: TRBJ2-3
CDR3aa: CASSNRDTDTQYF

v_gene: TRBV5-6
abundance: NA
j_gene: TRBJ1-2
CDR3aa: CASSDGQGGYGYTF

v_gene: TRBV28
abundance: NA
j_gene: TRBJ2-3
CDR3aa: CAASSLQGFTDTQYF

v_gene: TRBV27
abundance: NA
j_gene: TRBJ1-2
CDR3aa: CASSTGDYGYTF

v_gene: TRBV29-1
abundance: NA
j_gene: TRBJ2-5
CDR3aa: CSITGGGQGVTQYF

v_gene: TRBV19
abundance: once
j_gene: TRBJ2-1
CDR3aa: CASSMTGAGGIYNEQFF

v_gene: TRBV7-9
abundance: NA
j_gene: TRBJ2-3
CDR3aa: CAGNPASTDTQYF

v_gene: TRBV4-3
abundance: NA
j_gene: TRBJ2-3
CDR3aa: CASSQAGGWGTDTQYF

v_gene: TRBV2
abundance: NA
j_gene: TRBJ2-7
CDR3aa: CASSSGTYEQYF

v_gene: TRBV5-1
abundance: NA
j_gene: TRBJ2-1
CDR3aa: CASCLRSRPSSYNEQFF

v_gene: TRBV7-9
abundance: NA
j_gene: TRBJ2-1
CDR3aa: CASSSARWLSAGNEQFF

v_gene: TRBV23-1
abundance: once
j_gene: TRBJ2-3
CDR3aa: CASSHARGNTQYF

v_gene: TRBV30
abundance: NA
j_gene: TRBJ1-1
CDR3aa: CALGGDTEAFF

v_gene: TRBV5-4
abundance: NA
j_gene: TRBJ1-2
CDR3aa: CASSLEPLSLRIAYGYTF

v_gene: TRBV7-9
abundance: NA
j_gene: TRBJ1-3
CDR3aa: CASRPTSPGNTIYF

v_gene: TRBV6-4
abundance: NA
j_gene: TRBJ2-1
CDR3aa: CASSDGTSGRNEQFF

v_gene: TRBV19
abundance: once
j_gene: TRBJ2-3
CDR3aa: CASTRTSVSTDTQYF

v_gene: TRBV7-9
abundance: NA
j_gene: TRBJ1-2
CDR3aa: CASSSSDYGYTF

v_gene: TRBV5-4
abundance: NA
j_gene: TRBJ2-1
CDR3aa: CASSLSRVLGEQFF

v_gene: TRBV7-8
abundance: NA
j_gene: TRBJ2-3
CDR3aa: CASSLVLAGGTDTQYF

v_gene: TRBV5-1
abundance: NA
j_gene: TRBJ1-1
CDR3aa: CASSLEGTNTEAFF

v_gene: TRBV28
abundance: NA
j_gene: TRBJ1-5
CDR3aa: CASRPTGQGRQPQHF

v_gene: TRBV9
abundance: once
j_gene: TRBJ2-2
CDR3aa: CASRSGVNTGELFF

v_gene: TRBV14
abundance: NA
j_gene: TRBJ1-1
CDR3aa: CASSQGRNTEAFF

v_gene: TRBV28
abundance: NA
j_gene: TRBJ2-7
CDR3aa: CASQREAPYEQYF

v_gene: TRBV7-8
abundance: NA
j_gene: TRBJ2-5
CDR3aa: CASRLGSTSQETQYF

v_gene: TRBV18
abundance: NA
j_gene: TRBJ2-2
CDR3aa: CASSPDSRGANTGELFF

v_gene: TRBV7-9
abundance: NA
j_gene: TRBJ1-5
CDR3aa: CASSHQGPGRPQHF

v_gene: TRBV4-2
abundance: NA
j_gene: TRBJ1-5
CDR3aa: CASSQGGQGDQPQHF

v_gene: TRBV28
abundance: NA
j_gene: TRBJ2-3
CDR3aa: CASSPPAPDTQYF

v_gene: TRBV28
abundance: NA
j_gene: TRBJ1-4
CDR3aa: CASSFSSTNEKLFF

v_gene: TRBV5-4
abundance: once
j_gene: TRBJ1-5
CDR3aa: CASSDGQGRNQPQHF

v_gene: TRBV5-6
abundance: NA
j_gene: TRBJ1-1
CDR3aa: CASSLVGGRSTEAFF

v_gene: TRBV5-1
abundance: NA
j_gene: TRBJ1-5
CDR3aa: CASTRQSSNQPQHF

v_gene: TRBV5-1
abundance: NA
j_gene: TRBJ1-1
CDR3aa: CASSLRSGDNTEAFF

v_gene: TRBV19
abundance: NA
j_gene: TRBJ1-2
CDR3aa: CASSILRQTNYGYTF

v_gene: TRBV6-5
abundance: NA
j_gene: TRBJ1-4
CDR3aa: CASSPGQRREKLFF

v_gene: TRBV4-3
abundance: NA
j_gene: TRBJ1-4
CDR3aa: CASTRDTSGGKLFF

v_gene: TRBV27
abundance: NA
j_gene: TRBJ1-5
CDR3aa: CASSPQQGVNQPQHF

v_gene: TRBV10-3
abundance: NA
j_gene: TRBJ1-3
CDR3aa: CATGTANSGNTIYF

v_gene: TRBV11-1
abundance: NA
j_gene: TRBJ1-6
CDR3aa: CASSFTGNNSPLHF

v_gene: TRBV7-5
abundance: few
j_gene: TRBJ1-5
CDR3aa: CARSLACTNQPQHF

v_gene: TRBV6-1
abundance: NA
j_gene: TRBJ1-2
CDR3aa: CASSLKTALNYGYTF